These 14 T cell receptor beta chains were sequenced from one sample in a study of human T cells and chemical hapten exposure. MiXCR, run by TCRdb on the RACE reads, gives a single entry per CDR3 protein. The top ten hold about 7.7% of the sample, which has around 380,000 distinct CDR3 sequences, 5.5% seen once. Time point denoted: pre-sensitization, week 0. The treatment: therapeutic diphenylcyclopropenone sensitization with weekly scalp DPC. Sequenced material: whole blood, taken in connection with sensitization to the hapten diphenylcyclopropenone (DPC). The receptors were gathered from a woman aged 18-29 years with alopecia areata. Some clones in this sample may be carry-over from other donors' samples.

The chain recombines TRBV28 with TRBJ1-3; D ambiguous. The CDR3 covers 13 residues. Germline assignment: CDR1 MDHEN and CDR2 SYDVKM. Deletions cut 11 bases from V and 4 bases from J, with 15 bases between. The CDR3 here is CAAFRAGGNTIYF. The DNA for the CDR3 is TGTGCCGCTTTCCGGGCAGGAGGAAACACCATATATTTT.

This chain uses TRBV20-1 with TRBJ2-1; D is perhaps TRBD2 (6 bases). Trimming pared 3 bases from V and 7 bases from J, leaving 19 bases between. The CDR3 runs to 15 residues. CDR1 DFQATT and CDR2 SNEGSKA come from the germline V gene (reference sequence). CDR3 nucleotide sequence: TGCAGTGCTAGTGATTGGAGGGGAGCTAGGAATGAGCAGTTCTTC. Protein product: CSASDWRGARNEQFF.

This clonotype was seen more than once but under ten times. The V gene is TRBV7-6, the J gene TRBJ1-2; 8 nucleotides agree with TRBD1. CDR3 length: 15 amino acids. The J segment lost 8 bases and the V segment lost 2 bases, leaving 10 bases of the junction unmatched. CDR1 and CDR2 (germline): SGHVS, FNYEAQ. In nucleotides, the CDR3 is TGTGCCAGCAGCTTAATCGGACAGGGCGGGGGAGGCTACACCTTC. Protein sequence: CASSLIGQGGGGYTF.

This clonotype was seen ten or more times. The V call is TRBV5-1, the J call TRBJ2-7, with TRBD2 matching over 8 bases. With V trimmed by 2 bases and J by 3 bases, 7 bases remained unmatched. The CDR3 has 15 residues. Germline V lookup: CDR1 SGHRS, CDR2 YFSETQ. The CDR3 protein is CASSFLRGGFYEQYF. The CDR3 DNA sequence: TGCGCCAGCAGCTTTCTACGGGGGGGATTCTACGAGCAGTACTTC.

The chain employs TRBV15 and TRBJ2-3; 13 nucleotides agree with TRBD2. Germline CDR1 and CDR2: LNHNV and YYDKDF (reference sequence). CDR3 length: 19 amino acids. With 2 bases clipped from V and 0 bases from J, the junction kept 8 bases outside the gene matches. CDR3 nucleotide sequence: TGTGCCACCAGCAGATTACTAGCGGGGGGGCCGGCCAGCACAGATACGCAGTATTTT. Translating gives CATSRLLAGGPASTDTQYF.

This clonotype appeared a few times. This chain connects TRBV6-5 to TRBJ2-3; 8 bases align to TRBD2. Germline CDR1 reads MNHEY; CDR2 reads SVGAGI. The CDR3 sequence is 17 residues long. V shed 2 bases, J shed 4 bases, and the junction held 11 bases outside the gene matches. Here the CDR3 reads CASSYGTGGQVPDTQYF. CDR3 sequence (DNA): TGTGCCAGCAGTTACGGGACGGGGGGGCAGGTCCCAGATACGCAGTATTTT.

Details on this clonotype: Being one base from a much bigger clone, this may be a read error. The chain employs TRBV28 and TRBJ2-6; D call uncertain. The length of the CDR3 is 14 residues. CDR1 MDHEN and CDR2 SYDVKM come from the germline V gene. Deletions cut 5 bases from V and 0 bases from J, with 5 bases between. CDR3 protein: CASSTYSGANVLTF. For the CDR3, the DNA is TGTGCCAGCAGTACATACTCTGGGGCCAACGTCCTGACTTTC. The full variable domain, rest sourced from reference TRBV28 and TRBJ2-6, is DVKVTQSSRYLVKRTGEKVFLECVQDMDHENMFWYRQDPGLGLRLIYFSYDVKMKEKGDIPEGYSVSREKKERFSLILESASTNQTSMYLCASSTYSGANVLTFGAGSRLTVL.

This clonotype was counted ten times or more. The rearrangement uses TRBV6-7 and TRBJ2-7, with a weak D call TRBD2 (7 bases). TRBV6-7 is an ORF; its function is uncertain. V shed 7 bases and J shed 6 bases, with 22 bases lying between them. CDR3 size: 15 residues. The CDR3 DNA reads TGTGCCAGCATAGAGACGGGGGGCCGTTTCCCCGAGCAGTACTTC. This translates into CASIETGGRFPEQYF.

This clonotype was counted between two and nine times. V is TRBV28 and J is TRBJ1-2; the D gene is possibly TRBD1 (5 bases). The length of the CDR3 is 13 residues. CDR1 and CDR2 from the germline V gene are MDHEN and SYDVKM. Trimming left V 4 bases short and J 6 bases short, with 12 bases between. The CDR3 DNA reads TGTGCCAGCAGTTGGGGGGAAGGGGATGGCTACACCTTC. Amino acid sequence: CASSWGEGDGYTF.

This clonotype was seen just once. The chain links TRBV6-2 or TRBV6-3 to TRBJ2-3; 13 nucleotides match TRBD2. Germline V gives CDR1 MNHEY, CDR2 SVGEGT. This CDR3 spans 19 amino acids. V shed 0 bases and J 6 bases; nucleotides not matched to a gene: 12. The CDR3 sequence is CASSYSRQLAGGPQDTQYF. CDR3 in DNA: TGTGCCAGCAGTTACTCCCGCCAACTAGCGGGGGGGCCACAGGATACGCAGTATTTT.

There are many counts of this clonotype. The chain employs TRBV27 and TRBJ1-2; 7 nucleotides agree with TRBD1. The germline gives CDR1 MNHEY, CDR2 SMNVEV (reference sequence). The CDR3 covers 15 residues. V dropped 6 bases and J dropped 4; count of bases not matched to a gene: 11. This chain's CDR3 is CASSSTGQVIYGYTF. The CDR3, as DNA: TGTGCCAGCAGCTCCACAGGACAGGTGATCTATGGCTACACCTTC.

This clonotype was detected many times. Its ends do not fully match the called genes, so a read error is possible. The chain recombines TRBV5-5 with TRBJ2-3; 11 bases match TRBD2. The CDR3 is 15 residues long. The germline gives CDR1 SGHKS, CDR2 YYEKEE (reference sequence). The CDR3 bases are TGTGCCAGCAGCTTGGGACTAGCGGGGAGGGGTGCTTTGCATTTT. Amino acids: CASSLGLAGRGALHF.

This clonotype was seen just once. This CDR3 fails to terminate in the conserved phenylalanine or tryptophan, so it likely reflects a read error. The chain has TRBV4-1 and TRBJ1-5; the match to TRBD1 covers 9 bases. The germline V gene encodes CDR1 MGHRA and CDR2 YSYEKL. This CDR3 has 15 amino acids. The V gene end was trimmed by 4 bases and the J gene end by 2 bases; junction bases not matched to a gene: 3. CDR3 protein: CASSRTGGGNQPQHS. The DNA of the CDR3 is TGCGCCAGCAGCCGCACAGGGGGCGGCAATCAGCCCCAGCATTCT.

The sample holds many counts of this clonotype. The chain joins TRBV9 to TRBJ2-3, with D possibly matching TRBD2 (6 bases). Germline assignment: CDR1 SGDLS and CDR2 YYNGEE. The CDR3 loop spans 16 amino acids. Trimming pared 0 bases from V and 2 bases from J, leaving 13 bases between. DNA of the CDR3: TGTGCCAGCAGCGTAGGAGTTAGCGGCCCCACAGATACGCAGTATTTT. This sequence encodes CASSVGVSGPTDTQYF.